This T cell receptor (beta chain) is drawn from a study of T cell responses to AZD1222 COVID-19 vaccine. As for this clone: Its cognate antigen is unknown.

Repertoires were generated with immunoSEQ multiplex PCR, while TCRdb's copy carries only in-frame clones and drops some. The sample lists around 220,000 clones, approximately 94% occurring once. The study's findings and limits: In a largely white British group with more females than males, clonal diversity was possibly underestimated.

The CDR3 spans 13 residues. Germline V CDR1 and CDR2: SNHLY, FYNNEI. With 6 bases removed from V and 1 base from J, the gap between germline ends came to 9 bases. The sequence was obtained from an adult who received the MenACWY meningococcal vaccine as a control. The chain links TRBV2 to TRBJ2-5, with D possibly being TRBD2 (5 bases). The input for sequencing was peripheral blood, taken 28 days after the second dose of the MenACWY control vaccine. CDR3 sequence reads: CASRIGGQETQYF. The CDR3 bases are TGTGCCAGCAGGATCGGAGGCCAAGAGACCCAGTACTTC.